The subject of this entry is one TCR beta chain. CDR1 is SQVTM and CDR2 is ANQGSEA in the germline V gene. The CDR3 spans 14 residues. The V and J ends lost 8 bases and 2 bases respectively, with 17 bases between them. Assay: immunoSEQ multiplex PCR; the TCRdb copy retains only in-frame clones and omits some. This sample yields roughly 300,000 clones, of which around 76% are seen a single time; 5.6% belongs to the top ten. These data are taken from a study of cytotoxic CD8 clonotypes in ibrutinib-treated CLL. V gene TRBV29-1 combines with J gene TRBJ2-3; tentatively, D is TRBD1 or TRBD2 (5 bases each). The specimen was PBMCs, collected at disease progression, from a patient treated with ibrutinib. The sequence was collected from a human donor with chronic lymphocytic leukemia. The CDR3: CSSTRGPPTDTQYF. The CDR3, as DNA: TGCAGCTCCACTCGGGGACCGCCCACAGATACGCAGTATTTT.